These 15 T cell receptor beta chains originate from one sample sequenced in a study of T cell repertoires in cytomegalovirus infection. TCRdb processed the reads anew with MiXCR; each CDR3 protein has one entry. The data show tens of thousands of distinct CDR3 sequences, about 18% seen once. Antigens for these TCRs are unknown. The sequencing used CD8+ T cells from cultured PBMCs, collected from culture after CMV antigen stimulation. Receptors originate from a human donor in good health (CMV status not recorded). Some clones in this sample may be carry-over from other donors' samples.

This clonotype appeared once. The rearrangement links TRBV7-2 to TRBJ1-1, with D unresolved. Trimming left V 2 bases short and J 3 bases short, with 7 bases between. The CDR3 loop spans 13 amino acids. The germline V gene encodes CDR1 SGHTA and CDR2 FQGNSA. CDR3 loop: CASSLQVHTEAFF. CDR3 in DNA: TGTGCCAGCAGCTTACAAGTCCACACTGAAGCTTTCTTT.

The rearrangement links TRBV12-3 or TRBV12-4 to TRBJ1-2; D is possibly TRBD1 (6 bases). The CDR3 spans 16 residues. V gave up 5 bases and J gave up 0 bases, with 16 bases separating them. CDR3 region: CASSPLTGSSNYGYTF. The CDR3 DNA reads as TGTGCCAGCAGTCCGCTGACAGGCTCATCTAACTATGGCTACACCTTC.

The chain recombines TRBV12-3 or TRBV12-4 with TRBJ2-2; 11 bases align to TRBD2. The length of the CDR3 is 16 residues. J lost 0 bases, V lost 3 bases, and 0 bases had no gene match. The CDR3 region is CASSLTSGANTGELFF. The DNA of the CDR3 is TGTGCCAGCAGTTTGACTAGCGGGGCGAACACCGGGGAGCTGTTTTTT.

This clonotype was found a few times. The gene calls are TRBV27 and TRBJ2-1; D ambiguous. Germline V gene lookup returns CDR1 MNHEY and CDR2 SMNVEV (reference sequence). CDR3 length: 16 residues. The germline V and J ends were trimmed by 4 bases and 0 bases, with 13 bases remaining between them. The CDR3 DNA follows: TGTGCCAGCAGTTCCCCAGCGCGAGACTCCTACAATGAGCAGTTCTTC. Protein product: CASSSPARDSYNEQFF.

This chain joins TRBV20-1 and TRBJ1-1, with 7 bases matching TRBD1. Germline V lookup: CDR1 DFQATT, CDR2 SNEGSKA (reference sequence). V gave up 3 bases and J gave up 1 base; unmatched junction bases: 8. The CDR3 is made up of 15 amino acids. The CDR3 bases are TGCAGTGCTAGGGGAGACAGGGTGAAGAACACTGAAGCTTTCTTT. Protein product: CSARGDRVKNTEAFF.

The gene calls are TRBV27 and TRBJ2-1; 12 bases are shared with TRBD2. Germline CDR1 MNHEY, CDR2 SMNVEV (reference sequence). The CDR3 has 15 residues. After removal of 6 bases from V and 6 bases from J, the junction contained 6 bases not matched to a gene. In nucleotides, the CDR3 is TGTGCCAGCAGCCCCACTAGCGGGGGGATCAATGAGCAGTTCTTC. Its protein product is CASSPTSGGINEQFF.

V gene TRBV12-3 or TRBV12-4 combines with J gene TRBJ1-5; D is undetermined. Trimming left V 7 bases short and J 0 bases short, with 13 bases between. This CDR3 is 15 amino acids long. CDR3 in DNA: TGTGCCAGCACCCTTGAGTACTCTAGCAATCAGCCCCAGCATTTT. This gives the protein CASTLEYSSNQPQHF.

This clonotype was seen only a few times. The chain uses TRBV6-1 and TRBJ1-6; D may be TRBD1 (5 bases). CDR3 length: 16 residues. The ends were cut back, 2 bases at V and 0 bases at J, with 8 bases in the middle. Germline CDR1 is MNHNS and CDR2 is SASEGT. Here the CDR3 DNA reads TGTGCCAGCAGTGAAAGCGGGGGCTCCTATAATTCACCCCTCCACTTT. The encoded protein is CASSESGGSYNSPLHF.

This clonotype was seen only a few times. V is TRBV29-1 and J is TRBJ1-2, with TRBD1 identical over 7 bases. Per germline, CDR1 SQVTM and CDR2 ANQGSEA. The CDR3 is 11 residues long. The ends lost 7 bases at V and 3 bases at J; junction bases unmatched: 2. In DNA form, the CDR3 reads TGCAGCGGAACAGGGGACTATGGCTACACCTTC. This translates into CSGTGDYGYTF.

This rearrangement joins TRBV19 to TRBJ1-5, with D hard to call. The CDR3 loop spans 15 amino acids. Germline V lookup: CDR1 LNHDA, CDR2 SQIVND (reference sequence). V lost 5 bases to trimming and J lost 0 bases, with 11 bases between them. This chain's CDR3 is CASSVIKYSNQPQHF. CDR3 DNA: TGTGCCAGTAGTGTCATAAAGTATAGCAATCAGCCCCAGCATTTT.

The chain is built from TRBV24-1 and TRBJ2-3; D may correspond to TRBD1 or TRBD2 (5 bases each). Germline loops: CDR1 KGHDR, CDR2 SFDVKD. The CDR3 extends over 18 amino acids. V lost 3 bases to trimming and J lost 5 bases, with 23 bases between them. CDR3 protein: CATSDRPGARVGGDTQYF. The DNA of the CDR3 is TGTGCCACCAGTGATCGACCCGGGGCTCGAGTGGGTGGAGATACGCAGTATTTT.

This clonotype came up many times. The CDR3 protein is CATSPGSNQPQHF. CDR3 coding DNA: TGTGCCACCAGCCCGGGAAGCAATCAGCCCCAGCATTTT. V usage is TRBV24-1 and J usage is TRBJ1-5; D ambiguous. The germline V and J ends were trimmed by 7 bases and 1 base, with 7 bases remaining between them. Germline values: CDR1 KGHDR, CDR2 SFDVKD. CDR3 length: 13 residues.

The genes are TRBV20-1 and TRBJ1-2; D remains ambiguous. The CDR3 runs 10 residues. V lost 4 bases and J lost 4, with 4 bases in between. CDR1 is DFQATT, CDR2 SNEGSKA, per germline (reference sequence). In nucleotides, the CDR3 is TGCAGTGCTATCGGCTATGGCTACACCTTC. Translation: CSAIGYGYTF.

The chain uses TRBV5-1 and TRBJ2-5; D assignment may be TRBD1 or TRBD2 (6 bases each). CDR3 length equals 16 residues. Trimming removed 5 bases from V and 5 bases from J, with 22 bases in between. CDR1 is SGHRS, CDR2 YFSETQ, per germline. In nucleotides, the CDR3 is TGCGCCAGCAGATATACGGGGGCCCTTTCTGGGGAGACCCAGTACTTC. Protein product: CASRYTGALSGETQYF.

The J gene is TRBJ1-1, the V gene TRBV19; TRBD1 matches at 12 bases. This CDR3 contains 15 residues. The germline V gene has CDR1 LNHDA and CDR2 SQIVND (reference sequence). V dropped 6 bases and J dropped 7; count of bases not matched to a gene: 9. The CDR3 DNA is TGTGCCAGTAGAGTGGGGGGACAGGGGGCGATTGAAGCTTTCTTT. Translation: CASRVGGQGAIEAFF.